The source of this TCR beta chain is a study of response to subunit inactivated influenza vaccine (dated by TCRdb to 2016 to 2019). About the full investigation: Deep quantitative T cell receptor repertoire profiling was used in the study to track responses to a trivalent subunit inactivated influenza vaccine.

According to the germline V gene, CDR1 reads SGHVS and CDR2 reads FQNEAQ. V loses 2 bases, J loses 4 bases, and the germline ends lie 11 bases apart. The CDR3 sequence holds 14 residues, the cysteine and phenylalanine included. Only CDR3 DNA is held: 42 bases, read in frame from base 1. Summary of the overall study and its limitations: The authors suggested that each seasonal influenza vaccination may recruit only a limited number of new T cells.

Remarks on this clonotype: No cognate antigen has been identified for it. Base qualities were left out, and no much larger clone turns up one base away.

The library was prepared using RT-PCR. Reads for this sample came from an Illumina HiSeq 2500. Using fastp at Q25 and MiXCR, TCRdb reprocessed the public reads and kept productive beta chains. Merged by CDR3 protein, the rows form single entries marked with the most common genes and DNA. This sample holds some 850,000 distinct CDR3 sequences; approximately 18% were observed only once. About a tenth of the sample is in the top ten clones. Recombination connected TRBV7-8 to TRBJ2-5; TRBD1 is a possible D gene, resting on 6 matching bases. Sequences were derived from PBMCs from blood, sampled 5 days after vaccination. This TCR was recovered from a man aged 50 or older who received an inactivated influenza vaccine. Donor details come from another sample of the same person, matched by shared clones. This receptor has the CDR3 CASSLLTGIETQYF. In nucleotides, the sequence is TGTGCCAGCAGCTTACTAACAGGGATAGAGACCCAGTACTTC.